A selection of T cell receptor beta chains follows, all from one sample in a study of blood T cell repertoires in COVID-19. The data were produced by immunoSEQ multiplex PCR, yet TCRdb's version contains in-frame clones alone and is incomplete. The sample yields 200,000 to 300,000 clones, over 70% seen once. Sequencing used peripheral blood. The receptors originated from an elderly woman with acute or convalescent COVID-19. The conserved cysteine and the conserved F or W are not part of the CDR3 here.

V	J	CDR3
TRBV5-5	TRBJ2-5	ASSLAGTSGGARETQY
TRBV29-1	TRBJ1-5	SVASGVRDQPQH
TRBV5-4	TRBJ2-5	ASSKSTGGGETQY
TRBV19	TRBJ1-6	ASSRDKQGAWNSPLH
TRBV2	TRBJ2-7	ASTGQGFGEQY
TRBV7-9	TRBJ1-5	ASSRVGQPFEANQPQH
TRBV5-4	TRBJ2-1	ASSLADEGVEF
TRBV30	TRBJ1-6	GSTGAYNSPLH
TRBV19	TRBJ2-1	ASSRDRGLHNEQF
TRBV19	TRBJ2-7	ASTSQLYGNEQY
TRBV5-1	TRBJ2-7	ASSLWGDREQY
TRBV5-1	TRBJ2-3	ASSLVVDRRTDTQY
TRBV4-2	TRBJ2-2	ASSQEPSSWTGELF
TRBV28	TRBJ1-5	ATLAGTLGNQPQH
TRBV7-2	TRBJ2-4	ASSPGQGNAIQY
TRBV10-1	TRBJ2-1	ASSESGRGEQF
TRBV2	TRBJ1-1	ASNGQGSVTEAF
TRBV5-1	TRBJ1-3	ASSLTGGRYGNTIY